The present entry profiles one T cell receptor beta chain with its context. In the same sample, other DNA sequences code for this CDR3. This entry is derived from a study of shared clonotypes between healthy human individuals. Libraries were prepared by immunoSEQ multiplex PCR; TCRdb keeps only in-frame clonotypes and omits some of them. The sample lists over a million clones, around three quarters seen once, with about 0.52% in the top ten. Looked up from germline, CDR1 is LNHDA and CDR2 is SQIVND (reference sequence). Trimming shortened V by 5 bases and J by 3 bases, and 8 bases separated the two germline ends. This CDR3 region has 13 residues.

The origin of this receptor is a man aged 18 to 30 in good health. Some clones in this sample may be carry-over from other donors' samples. The specimen sequenced was memory CD4+ T cells from PBMCs. Subset: CD45RA-negative fraction. The V call is TRBV19, the J call TRBJ1-5; no definite D call. The CDR3 here is CASSETVNQPQHF. The CDR3 DNA reads TGTGCCAGTAGTGAGACGGTCAATCAGCCCCAGCATTTT.